The 29 T cell receptor beta chains reported below all come from one sample, sequenced in a study of CD8 T cells in Susac syndrome. Random hexamers were used to reverse transcribe an amount of roughly 0.45 to 1 ug RNA. TCRdb reanalysed the immunoSEQ multiplex PCR reads using MiXCR and keeps one entry per CDR3 protein. The table includes some 150,000 distinct CDR3 sequences, roughly 95% detected once. What was sequenced was CD4+ T cells from PBMCs. The receptors come from a human donor with Susac syndrome.

In the case of this clonotype: The junction and the germline gene differ at one end; a read error may be behind it. The rearrangement uses TRBV29-1 and TRBJ2-3; possibly TRBD1 for D (6 bases). The CDR3 totals 12 residues. The germline gives CDR1 SQVTM, CDR2 ANQGSEA. CDR3 amino acids: CSVEAGHSTTVF. The CDR3, as DNA: TGCAGCGTTGAAGCGGGACATTCCACCACCGTTTTT.

DNA of the CDR3: TGTGCCAGCACCGCGGGACAGGGGGGCTATAGCAATCAGCCCCAGCATTTT. This gives the protein CASTAGQGGYSNQPQHF. This chain connects TRBV12-3 or TRBV12-4 to TRBJ1-5, with TRBD1 matching over 11 bases. The CDR3 extends over 17 amino acids. The trim removed 7 bases at V and 0 bases at J, leaving 8 bases unmatched.

The chain combines TRBV6-2 or TRBV6-3 with TRBJ2-7; 10 bases agree with TRBD2. The CDR3 is 14 amino acids. Germline CDR1 and CDR2: MNHEY and SVGEGT. V was pared by 6 bases and J by 2 bases, with 4 bases of the junction left unmatched. The CDR3 nucleotides read TGTGCCAGCAGATGGACTAGCGGAACCTACGAGCAGTACTTC. This translates into CASRWTSGTYEQYF.

This chain uses TRBV15 with TRBJ2-1, with 8 bases fitting TRBD1. The CDR3 runs 16 residues. The germline V gene has CDR1 LNHNV and CDR2 YYDKDF (reference sequence). V trimming: 0 bases; J trimming: 8 bases; junction bases outside the gene matches: 9. The CDR3 DNA is TGTGCCACCAGCAGAGATAGGGGACAGGCGGGCGATGAGCAGTTCTTC. Its translation is CATSRDRGQAGDEQFF.

V gene TRBV24-1 combines with J gene TRBJ1-3, with a tentative D call TRBD1 (5 bases). The germline gives CDR1 KGHDR, CDR2 SFDVKD. The length of the CDR3 is 14 residues. Trimming took 4 bases from V and 2 from J, leaving 8 bases between them. Here the CDR3 reads CATSEARAGNTIYF. CDR3 sequence (DNA): TGTGCCACCAGTGAGGCCAGGGCTGGAAACACCATATATTTT.

The chain couples TRBV4-1 to TRBJ2-5; D perhaps matches TRBD2 (5 bases). CDR1 and CDR2 from the germline V gene are MGHRA and YSYEKL. Trimming left V 0 bases short and J 2 bases short, with 13 bases between. The CDR3 sequence is 16 residues long. This chain's CDR3 is CASSQDYGAAQETQYF. CDR3 DNA sequence: TGCGCCAGCAGCCAAGATTATGGAGCGGCACAAGAGACCCAGTACTTC.

The rearrangement joins TRBV20-1 to TRBJ2-1, with TRBD2 matching over 13 bases. Trimming took 5 bases from V and 8 from J; bases not matched to a gene: 9. This CDR3 is built from 15 residues. Germline lookup yields CDR1 DFQATT and CDR2 SNEGSKA (reference sequence). Written as DNA, the CDR3 is TGCAGTGCTGCTCTACTAGCGGGGGGGCGAGATGAGCAGTTCTTC. It yields the protein CSAALLAGGRDEQFF.

This clonotype showed up just once. The chain has TRBV6-5 and TRBJ2-1, with D perhaps matching TRBD2 (7 bases). The length of the CDR3 is 15 residues. Trimming cost V 5 bases and J 7 bases, with 18 bases left between them. Per germline, CDR1 MNHEY and CDR2 SVGAGI. CDR3 bases: TGTGCCAGCAGTAACAGGGAGGGGAGGGATAATGAGCAGTTCTTC. Translating it yields CASSNREGRDNEQFF.

V and J are TRBV6-6 and TRBJ2-5, with a possible D match to TRBD2 (6 bases). Germline V gives CDR1 MNHNY, CDR2 SVGAGI (reference sequence). Trimming cost V 0 bases and J 5 bases, with 13 bases left between them. CDR3 length equals 15 residues. Here the CDR3 reads CASSYSSERAETQYF. The CDR3, as DNA: TGTGCCAGCAGTTACTCGAGCGAGCGGGCGGAGACCCAGTACTTC.

The genes are TRBV20-1 and TRBJ2-5; D unclear. Trimming removed 5 bases from V and 2 bases from J, with 3 bases in between. This CDR3 is 10 amino acids long. In germline, CDR1 is DFQATT, CDR2 SNEGSKA (reference sequence). CDR3 bases: TGCAGTGCTGTTCAAGAGACCCAGTACTTC. Protein sequence: CSAVQETQYF.

The chain is built from TRBV6-5 and TRBJ2-2, with 9 bases matching TRBD1. CDR3 length equals 15 residues. CDR1 is MNHEY and CDR2 is SVGAGI in the germline V gene. J lost 6 bases, V lost 4 bases, and 6 bases had no gene match. Here the CDR3 DNA reads TGTGCCAGCAGTTCAGGACAGGGGCCAGCCGGGGAGCTGTTTTTT. Translating it yields CASSSGQGPAGELFF.

The chain's CDR3 is CASSEPSGQGVGHGYTF. CDR3 nucleotide sequence: TGTGCCAGCAGTGAACCCTCCGGGCAGGGCGTAGGGCATGGCTACACCTTC. V gene TRBV25-1 combines with J gene TRBJ1-2, with a possible D match to TRBD1 (5 bases). Germline V gives CDR1 MGHDK, CDR2 SYGVNS. The V and J ends lost 2 bases and 6 bases respectively, with 22 bases between them. This CDR3 is 17 amino acids long.

This clonotype has only a few counts. The chain couples TRBV4-2 to TRBJ1-2, with D unresolved. The V and J ends lost 0 bases and 4 bases respectively, with 9 bases between them. The CDR3 sequence is 14 residues long. Germline CDR1 reads LGHNA; CDR2 reads YNFKEQ. The CDR3 DNA reads TGTGCCAGCAGCCAAGACGGCGCCAGCTATGGCTACACCTTC. Translation: CASSQDGASYGYTF.

The V gene is TRBV3-1, the J gene TRBJ1-1; TRBD1 might be the D (5 bases). V lost 0 bases, J lost 1 base, and 6 bases lay in between. CDR1 and CDR2 (germline): LGHDT, YNNKEL (reference sequence). The CDR3 consists of 14 residues. The CDR3 nucleotides are TGTGCCAGCAGCCAAGAAAGGGGGAACACTGAAGCTTTCTTT. Its translation is CASSQERGNTEAFF.

The chain combines TRBV20-1 with TRBJ2-1; 9 nucleotides align to TRBD2. The ends lost 0 bases at V and 4 bases at J; junction bases unmatched: 10. The CDR3 is made up of 17 amino acids. From germline, CDR1 is DFQATT and CDR2 SNEGSKA (reference sequence). The CDR3 DNA follows: TGCAGTGCTAGAGATGGTGGCGAAGCGGGGGGTTACAATGAGCAGTTCTTC. This translates into CSARDGGEAGGYNEQFF.

J is TRBJ2-1 and V is TRBV29-1, with a possible D match to TRBD1 (5 bases). CDR3 length: 16 residues. Germline values: CDR1 SQVTM, CDR2 ANQGSEA. V was shortened by 7 bases and J by 0 bases, with 19 bases between the two germline ends. The CDR3 nucleotides read TGCAGCGCGGTCCCACCTACAGGAAGCTCCTACAATGAGCAGTTCTTC. It specifies CSAVPPTGSSYNEQFF.

The V gene is TRBV2, the J gene TRBJ2-5; 12 bases map to TRBD2. The CDR3 loop spans 15 amino acids. J lost 4 bases, V lost 6 bases, and 6 bases had no gene match. CDR1 SNHLY and CDR2 FYNNEI come from the germline V gene. Here the CDR3 DNA reads TGTGCCAGCAGAGGACTAGCGGGGACGGGAGAGACCCAGTACTTC. Amino acids: CASRGLAGTGETQYF.

J is TRBJ2-3 and V is TRBV20-1; TRBD1 matches 7 bases. The CDR3 is 13 residues long. Germline V gives CDR1 DFQATT, CDR2 SNEGSKA (reference sequence). CDR3 sequence (DNA): TGCAGCCTTCCAGGGGGTGGCGGCGATACGCAGTATTTT. Its translation: CSLPGGGGDTQYF.

This chain links TRBV3-1 with TRBJ1-1, with 8 bases lining up with TRBD1. The CDR3 contains 14 residues. Trimming at V came to 3 bases and at J to 4 bases, leaving 4 bases not matched to a gene. In germline, CDR1 is LGHDT, CDR2 YNNKEL (reference sequence). CDR3 amino acids: CASSHGQGGTEAFF. CDR3 nucleotides: TGTGCCAGCAGCCACGGACAGGGTGGCACTGAAGCTTTCTTT.

V usage is TRBV20-1 and J usage is TRBJ1-1; D gene ambiguous. Per germline, CDR1 DFQATT and CDR2 SNEGSKA (reference sequence). V was clipped by 0 bases and J by 5 bases, with 16 bases between them. The CDR3 runs to 15 residues. In DNA, the CDR3 is TGCAGTGCTAGAGAAACGGACCGCCTGGGGACTGAAGCTTTCTTT. Translated, it gives CSARETDRLGTEAFF.

The chain is built from TRBV29-1 and TRBJ1-1; no clear D gene. Germline V gene lookup returns CDR1 SQVTM and CDR2 ANQGSEA. This CDR3 is built from 13 residues. V shed 7 bases and J shed 6 bases, with 18 bases lying between them. The DNA for the CDR3 is TGCAGCGGAATATTAGGACGGCACGCTGAAGCTTTCTTT. Translation: CSGILGRHAEAFF. The full variable domain, its missing parts supplied by reference TRBV29-1 and TRBJ1-1, is SAVISQKPSRDICQRGTSLTIQCQVDSQVTMMFWYRQQPGQSLTLIATANQGSEATYESGFVIDKFPISRPNLTFSTLTVSNMSPEDSSIYLCSGILGRHAEAFFGQGTRLTVV.

The J gene is TRBJ2-2, the V gene TRBV7-2; 7 bases are a match to TRBD1. Per germline, CDR1 SGHTA and CDR2 FQGNSA. The CDR3 has 18 residues. V lost 4 bases and J lost 2; bases outside the gene matches: 13. CDR3 loop: CASSSSKGTALNTGELFF. CDR3 nucleotide sequence: TGTGCCAGCAGCTCGTCGAAAGGGACAGCGCTTAACACCGGGGAGCTGTTTTTT.

The gene calls are TRBV2 and TRBJ1-1; D is undetermined. V was trimmed by 6 bases and J by 1 base, leaving 9 bases between them. Germline assignment: CDR1 SNHLY and CDR2 FYNNEI. This CDR3 is built from 13 residues. The chain's CDR3 is CASRGEGNTEAFF. In DNA form, the CDR3 reads TGTGCCAGCAGAGGAGAGGGGAACACTGAAGCTTTCTTT.

The V gene is TRBV5-4, the J gene TRBJ2-5; D is unclear. Trimming cost V 0 bases and J 7 bases, with 13 bases left between them. This CDR3 is built from 14 residues. Germline lookup yields CDR1 SGHNT and CDR2 YYREEE (reference sequence). The CDR3 DNA reads TGTGCCAGCAGCTTGGAGCCGCCCGAGGTGACCCAGTACTTC. It translates to CASSLEPPEVTQYF.

DNA of the CDR3: TGTGCCAGCAGCTTGGCCAGCAGGGACAATGAGCAGTTCTTC. Its translation is CASSLASRDNEQFF. The rearrangement uses TRBV5-4 and TRBJ2-1; tentatively, D is TRBD1 (5 bases). Trimming pared 0 bases from V and 5 bases from J, leaving 9 bases between. CDR3 length: 14 residues. In germline, CDR1 is SGHNT, CDR2 YYREEE (reference sequence).

The rearrangement joins TRBV20-1 to TRBJ2-3; D is ambiguous. The CDR3 covers 13 residues. Between the trimmed V and J ends, which lost 6 bases and 0 bases, there was a span of 10 bases. Germline V gene sequence: CDR1 DFQATT, CDR2 SNEGSKA (reference sequence). CDR3 bases: TGCAGTGCGGGCAGTTCTAGCACAGATACGCAGTATTTT. This gives the protein CSAGSSSTDTQYF.

This clonotype came up once. V usage is TRBV20-1 and J usage is TRBJ2-1, with D possibly TRBD1 on 7 matching bases. Germline V lookup: CDR1 DFQATT, CDR2 SNEGSKA (reference sequence). The CDR3 has 13 residues. Trimming left V 6 bases short and J 6 bases short, with 15 bases between. The CDR3 spells CSAQGGGLNEQFF. As DNA, the CDR3 is TGCAGTGCCCAAGGAGGGGGCCTCAATGAGCAGTTCTTC.

The chain links TRBV28 to TRBJ2-2; D is undetermined. The germline V gene encodes CDR1 MDHEN and CDR2 SYDVKM. The CDR3 has 13 residues. The V end was cut by 6 bases, the J end by 3 bases, with 8 bases between. CDR3 sequence reads: CASSLFDTGELFF. The CDR3 DNA reads TGTGCCAGCAGCCTCTTCGACACCGGGGAGCTGTTTTTT.

The chain links TRBV28 to TRBJ1-5; TRBD1 aligns across 10 bases. Germline V gene sequence: CDR1 MDHEN, CDR2 SYDVKM. The V segment lost 9 bases and the J segment 3 bases; nucleotides outside the gene matches: 8. The CDR3 extends over 15 amino acids. CDR3 region: CASNDRGPVNQPQHF. The CDR3 nucleotides read TGTGCCAGTAACGACAGGGGGCCTGTCAATCAGCCCCAGCATTTT.